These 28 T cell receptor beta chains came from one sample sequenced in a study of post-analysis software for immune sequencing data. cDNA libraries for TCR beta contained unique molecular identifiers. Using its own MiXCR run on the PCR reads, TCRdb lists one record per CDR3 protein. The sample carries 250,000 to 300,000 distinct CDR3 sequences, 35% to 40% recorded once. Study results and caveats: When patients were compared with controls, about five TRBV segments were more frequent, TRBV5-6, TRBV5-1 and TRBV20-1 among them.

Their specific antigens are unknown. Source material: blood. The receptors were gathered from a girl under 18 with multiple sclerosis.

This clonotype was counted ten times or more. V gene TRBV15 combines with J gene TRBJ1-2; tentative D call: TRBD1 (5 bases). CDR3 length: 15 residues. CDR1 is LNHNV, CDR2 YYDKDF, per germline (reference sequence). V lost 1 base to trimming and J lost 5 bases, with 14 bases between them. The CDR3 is CATSRARMDTYGYTF. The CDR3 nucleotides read TGTGCCACCAGCAGAGCCCGAATGGACACTTATGGCTACACCTTC.

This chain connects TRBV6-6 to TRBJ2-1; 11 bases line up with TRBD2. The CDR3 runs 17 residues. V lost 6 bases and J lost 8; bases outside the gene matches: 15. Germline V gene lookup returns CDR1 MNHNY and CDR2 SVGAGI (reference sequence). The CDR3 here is CASRGSGVAGGEDEQFF. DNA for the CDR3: TGTGCCAGCAGAGGGTCGGGTGTAGCGGGAGGGGAGGATGAGCAGTTCTTC.

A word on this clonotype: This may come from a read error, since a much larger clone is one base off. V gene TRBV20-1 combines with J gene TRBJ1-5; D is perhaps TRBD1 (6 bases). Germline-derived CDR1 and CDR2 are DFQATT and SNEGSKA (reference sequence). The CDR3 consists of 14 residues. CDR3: CSARARGGGQLQHF. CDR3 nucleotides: TGCAGTGCTAGGGCGAGGGGGGGCGGTCAGCTCCAGCATTTT.

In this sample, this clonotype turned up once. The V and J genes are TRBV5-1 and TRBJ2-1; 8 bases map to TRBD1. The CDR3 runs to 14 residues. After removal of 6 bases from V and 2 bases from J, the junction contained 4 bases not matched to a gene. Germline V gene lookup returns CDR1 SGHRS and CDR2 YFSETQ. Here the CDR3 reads CASTRQGPYNEQFF. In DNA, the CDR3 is TGCGCCAGCACCCGACAGGGGCCCTACAATGAGCAGTTCTTC. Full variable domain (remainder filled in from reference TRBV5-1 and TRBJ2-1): KAGVTQTPRYLIKTRGQQVTLSCSPISGHRSVSWYQQTPGQGLQFLFEYFSETQRNKGNFPGRFSGRQFSNSRSEMNVSTLELGDSALYLCASTRQGPYNEQFFGPGTRLTVL.

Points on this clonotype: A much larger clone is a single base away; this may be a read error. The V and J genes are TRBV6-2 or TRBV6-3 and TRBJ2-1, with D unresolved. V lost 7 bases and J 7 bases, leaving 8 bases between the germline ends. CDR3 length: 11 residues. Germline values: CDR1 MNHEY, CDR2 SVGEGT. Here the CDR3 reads CASINGNEQFF. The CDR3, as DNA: TGTGCCAGCATCAACGGGAATGAGCAGTTCTTC.

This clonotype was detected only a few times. The CDR3 loop is CASRAQRTGKPKQRPVDTQYF. CDR3 nucleotide sequence: TGTGCCAGCAGAGCACAGAGGACAGGCAAACCAAAACAACGGCCCGTGGATACGCAGTATTTT. The chain combines TRBV12-3 or TRBV12-4 with TRBJ2-3, with TRBD1 matching 7 bases. This CDR3 has 21 amino acids. J was trimmed by 6 bases and V by 6 bases; bases with no gene match: 30.

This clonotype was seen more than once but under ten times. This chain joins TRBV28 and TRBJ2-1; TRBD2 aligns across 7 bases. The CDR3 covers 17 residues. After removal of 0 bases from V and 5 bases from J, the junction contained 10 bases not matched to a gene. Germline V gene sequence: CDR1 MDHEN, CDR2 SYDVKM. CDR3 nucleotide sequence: TGTGCCAGCAGTTTATGGACTGCGGGAGATGGAAACAATGAGCAGTTCTTC. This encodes CASSLWTAGDGNNEQFF.

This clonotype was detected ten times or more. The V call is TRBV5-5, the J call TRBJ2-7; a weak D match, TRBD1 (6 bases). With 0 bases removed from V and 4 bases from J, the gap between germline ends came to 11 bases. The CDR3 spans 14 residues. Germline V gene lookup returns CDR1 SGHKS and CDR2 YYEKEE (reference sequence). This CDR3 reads CASSLEWQGYEQYF. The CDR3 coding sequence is TGTGCCAGCAGCTTGGAATGGCAGGGGTACGAGCAGTACTTC.

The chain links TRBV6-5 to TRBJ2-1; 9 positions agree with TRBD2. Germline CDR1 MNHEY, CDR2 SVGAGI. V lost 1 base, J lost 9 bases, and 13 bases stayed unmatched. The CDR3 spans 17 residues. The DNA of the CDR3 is TGTGCCAGCAGTTACTTTGGCGGGAGGGCCGCTGAGAGTGAGCAGTTCTTC. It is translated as CASSYFGGRAAESEQFF.

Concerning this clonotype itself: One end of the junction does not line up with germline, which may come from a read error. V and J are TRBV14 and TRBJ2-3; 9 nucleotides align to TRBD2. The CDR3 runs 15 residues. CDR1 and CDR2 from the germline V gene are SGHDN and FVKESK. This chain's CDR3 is CASSQEAGGTDAQYF. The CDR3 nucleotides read TGTGCCAGCAGCCAAGAAGCGGGAGGCACAGATGCGCAGTATTTT. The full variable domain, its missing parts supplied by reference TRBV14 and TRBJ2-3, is EAGVTQFPSHSVIEKGQTVTLRCDPISGHDNLYWYRRVMGKEIKFLLHFVKESKQDESGMPNNRFLAERTGGTYSTLKVQPAELEDSGVYFCASSQEAGGTDAQYFGPGTRLTVL.

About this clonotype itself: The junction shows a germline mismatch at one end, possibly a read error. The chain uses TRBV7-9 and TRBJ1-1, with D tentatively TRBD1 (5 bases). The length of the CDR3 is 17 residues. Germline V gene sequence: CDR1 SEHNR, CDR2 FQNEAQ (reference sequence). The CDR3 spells CANSPPWGSGMNTEAFF. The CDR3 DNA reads TGTGCCAACAGCCCGCCTTGGGGCAGTGGAATGAACACTGAAGCTTTCTTT. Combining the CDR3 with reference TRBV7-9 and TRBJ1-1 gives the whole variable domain DTGVSQNPRHKITKRGQNVTFRCDPISEHNRLYWYRQTLGQGPEFLTYFQNEAQLEKSRLLSDRFSAERPKGSFSTLEIQRTEQGDSAMYLCANSPPWGSGMNTEAFFGQGTRLTVV.

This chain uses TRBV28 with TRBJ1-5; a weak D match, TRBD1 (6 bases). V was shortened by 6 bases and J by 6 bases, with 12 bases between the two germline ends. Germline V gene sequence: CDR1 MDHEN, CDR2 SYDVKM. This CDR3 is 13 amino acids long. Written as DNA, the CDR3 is TGTGCCAGCAGCCAACCCAGGGGTCAGCCCCAGCATTTT. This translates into CASSQPRGQPQHF.

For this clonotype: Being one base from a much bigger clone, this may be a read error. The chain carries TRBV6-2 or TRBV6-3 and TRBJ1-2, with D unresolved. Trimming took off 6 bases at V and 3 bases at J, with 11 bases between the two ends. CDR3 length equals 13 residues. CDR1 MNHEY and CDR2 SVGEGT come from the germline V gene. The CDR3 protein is CASRPTEYYGYTF. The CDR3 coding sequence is TGTGCCAGCAGGCCGACGGAGTACTATGGCTACACCTTC.

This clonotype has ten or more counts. Here the CDR3 DNA reads TGTGCCAGCAGCCAAGCTCTCGAGGACGGTAGCAATCAGCCCCAGCATTTT. This gives the protein CASSQALEDGSNQPQHF. This chain connects TRBV4-2 to TRBJ1-5, with D uncertain. The germline V gene has CDR1 LGHNA and CDR2 YNFKEQ. V lost 1 base and J lost 0, with 13 bases in between. The CDR3 has 17 amino acids.

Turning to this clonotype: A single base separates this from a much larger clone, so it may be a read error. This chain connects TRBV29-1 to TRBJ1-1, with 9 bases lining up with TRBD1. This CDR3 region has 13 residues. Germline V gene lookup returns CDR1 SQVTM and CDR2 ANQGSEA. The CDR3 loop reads CSIHRGPGTVAFF. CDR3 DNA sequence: TGCAGCATCCACAGGGGGCCCGGCACTGTAGCTTTCTTT.

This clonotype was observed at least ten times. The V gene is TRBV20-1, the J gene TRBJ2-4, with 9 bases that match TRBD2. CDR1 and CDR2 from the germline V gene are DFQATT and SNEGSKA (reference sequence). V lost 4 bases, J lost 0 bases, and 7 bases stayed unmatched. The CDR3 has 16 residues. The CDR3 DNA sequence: TGCAGTGCTACTTATAGCGGGAGTAGAGCCAAAAACATTCAGTACTTC. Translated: CSATYSGSRAKNIQYF.

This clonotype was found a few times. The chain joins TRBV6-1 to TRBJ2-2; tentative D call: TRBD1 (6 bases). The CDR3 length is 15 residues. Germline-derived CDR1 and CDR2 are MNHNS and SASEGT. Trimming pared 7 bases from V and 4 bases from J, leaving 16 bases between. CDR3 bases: TGTGCCAGCACTCGAACAGGGCTTAGCACCGGGGAGCTGTTTTTT. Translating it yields CASTRTGLSTGELFF.

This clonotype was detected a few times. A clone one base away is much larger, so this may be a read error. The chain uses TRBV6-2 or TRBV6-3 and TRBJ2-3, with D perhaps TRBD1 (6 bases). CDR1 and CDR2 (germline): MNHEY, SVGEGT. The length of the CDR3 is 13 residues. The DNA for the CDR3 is TGTGCCGGCAGGATACAGGGAGCAGATACGCAGTATTTT. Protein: CAGRIQGADTQYF.

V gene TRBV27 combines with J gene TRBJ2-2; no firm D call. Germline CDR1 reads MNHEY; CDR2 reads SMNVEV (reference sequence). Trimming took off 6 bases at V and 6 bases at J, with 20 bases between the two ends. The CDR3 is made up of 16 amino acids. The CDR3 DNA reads TGTGCCAGCAGCGTAAGGGCTAGGGAAAGGGCCGGGGAGCTGTTTTTT. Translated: CASSVRARERAGELFF.

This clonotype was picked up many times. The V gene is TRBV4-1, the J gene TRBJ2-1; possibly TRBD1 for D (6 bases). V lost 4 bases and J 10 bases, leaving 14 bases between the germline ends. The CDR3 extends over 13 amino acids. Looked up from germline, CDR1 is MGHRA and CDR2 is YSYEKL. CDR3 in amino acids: CASSPLGTGEQFF. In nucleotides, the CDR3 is TGCGCCAGCAGCCCTTTGGGAACAGGGGAGCAGTTCTTC.

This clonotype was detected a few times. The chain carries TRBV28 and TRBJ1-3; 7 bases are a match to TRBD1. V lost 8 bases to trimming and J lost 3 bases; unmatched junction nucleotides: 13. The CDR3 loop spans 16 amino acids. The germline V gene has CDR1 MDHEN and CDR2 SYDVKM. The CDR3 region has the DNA TGTGCCAGCCGAAGTTCTGAGGGGGCTGGTGGAAACACCATATATTTT. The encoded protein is CASRSSEGAGGNTIYF.

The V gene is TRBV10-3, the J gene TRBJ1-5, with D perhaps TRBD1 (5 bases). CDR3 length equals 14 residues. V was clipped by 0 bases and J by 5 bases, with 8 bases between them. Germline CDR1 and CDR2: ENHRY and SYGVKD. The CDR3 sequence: CAISESGGHQPQHF. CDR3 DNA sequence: TGTGCCATCAGTGAGTCGGGGGGACATCAGCCCCAGCATTTT.

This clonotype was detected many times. For the CDR3, the DNA is TGTGCCAGCACCAGGGGGCAGAATGGCTACACCTTC. Protein sequence: CASTRGQNGYTF. This rearrangement joins TRBV6-5 to TRBJ1-2, with 8 bases matching TRBD1. Germline values: CDR1 MNHEY, CDR2 SVGAGI. CDR3 length: 12 amino acids. The trim removed 7 bases at V and 6 bases at J, leaving 4 bases unmatched.

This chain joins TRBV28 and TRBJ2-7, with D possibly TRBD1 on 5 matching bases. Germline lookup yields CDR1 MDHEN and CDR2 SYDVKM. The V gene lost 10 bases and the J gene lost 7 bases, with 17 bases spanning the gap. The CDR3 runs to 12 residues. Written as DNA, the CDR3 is TGTGCCACCGGTCGTTCAGGGTATGAGCAGTACTTC. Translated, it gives CATGRSGYEQYF. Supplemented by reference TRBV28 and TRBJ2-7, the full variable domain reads DVKVTQSSRYLVKRTGEKVFLECVQDMDHENMFWYRQDPGLGLRLIYFSYDVKMKEKGDIPEGYSVSREKKERFSLILESASTNQTSMYLCATGRSGYEQYFGPGTRLTVT.

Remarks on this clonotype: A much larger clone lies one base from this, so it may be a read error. In DNA form, the CDR3 reads TGTGCCGGCAGCGATACTAGCGGTCCGGGGACCCAGTACTTC. It encodes CAGSDTSGPGTQYF. V and J are TRBV3-1 and TRBJ2-5; 8 bases fit TRBD2. The germline V gene encodes CDR1 LGHDT and CDR2 YNNKEL (reference sequence). The CDR3 extends over 14 amino acids.

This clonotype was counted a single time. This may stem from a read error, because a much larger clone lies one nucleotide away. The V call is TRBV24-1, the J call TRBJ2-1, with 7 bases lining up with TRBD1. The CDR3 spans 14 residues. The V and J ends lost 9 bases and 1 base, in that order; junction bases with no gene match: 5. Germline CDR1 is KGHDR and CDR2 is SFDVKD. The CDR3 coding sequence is TGTGCCACCGGGGACAGTTATTCCTACAATGAGCAGTTCTTC. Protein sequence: CATGDSYSYNEQFF.

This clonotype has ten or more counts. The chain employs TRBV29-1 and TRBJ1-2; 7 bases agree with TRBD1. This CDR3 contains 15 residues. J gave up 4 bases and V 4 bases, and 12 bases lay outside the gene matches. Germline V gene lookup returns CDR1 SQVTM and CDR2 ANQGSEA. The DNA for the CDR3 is TGCAGCGTTGCCTCACCACTCCACAGGGGCTATGGCTACACCTTC. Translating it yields CSVASPLHRGYGYTF.

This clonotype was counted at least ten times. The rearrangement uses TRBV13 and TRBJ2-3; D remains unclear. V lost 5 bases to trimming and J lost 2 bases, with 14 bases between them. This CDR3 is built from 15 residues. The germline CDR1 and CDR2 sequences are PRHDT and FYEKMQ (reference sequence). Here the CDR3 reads CASSPGPRNTDTQYF. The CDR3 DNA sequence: TGTGCCAGCAGCCCAGGTCCGCGGAACACAGATACGCAGTATTTT. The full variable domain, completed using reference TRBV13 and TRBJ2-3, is AAGVIQSPRHLIKEKRETATLKCYPIPRHDTVYWYQQGPGQDPQFLISFYEKMQSDKGSIPDRFSAQQFSDYHSELNMSSLELGDSALYFCASSPGPRNTDTQYFGPGTRLTVL.